Listed below are T cell receptor beta chains from one sample, sequenced in a study of T cells of healthy individuals. A single record per CDR3 protein comes from TCRdb applying MiXCR to the 5' RACE reads. The table records nearly 100,000 distinct CDR3 sequences, 17% of them present only once. The receptors were gathered from a human donor in good health. Each CDR3 is given with its conserved first and last residue. The order of the fields is CDR3 protein, CDR3 DNA, J gene, clone size, V gene, D gene. The D gene is left open where the match is weak. The size of a clone is reported for some rows only, either as once, few or many, or as a class for expanded clones.

cdr3_aa: CASSLPQGGTDTQYF; cdr3_nt: TGTGCCAGCAGTTTACCACAGGGTGGCACAGATACGCAGTATTTT; j_call: TRBJ2-3; clone_size: NA; v_call: TRBV28; d_call: NA
cdr3_aa: CASSPGGSAKNIQYF; cdr3_nt: TGTGCCAGCAGTCCAGGGGGTTCGGCCAAAAACATTCAGTACTTC; j_call: TRBJ2-4; clone_size: NA; v_call: TRBV6-2/TRBV6-3; d_call: TRBD1
cdr3_aa: CASSLGGAGTQYF; cdr3_nt: TGTGCCAGCAGCTTGGGCGGGGCCGGGACCCAGTACTTC; j_call: TRBJ2-5; clone_size: NA; v_call: TRBV7-9; d_call: NA
cdr3_aa: CASSYGDSSSYNEQFF; cdr3_nt: TGTGCCAGCAGTTACGGGGACTCGAGCTCCTACAATGAGCAGTTCTTC; j_call: TRBJ2-1; clone_size: few; v_call: TRBV6-2/TRBV6-3; d_call: NA
cdr3_aa: CASSTGLGSGDTQYF; cdr3_nt: TGTGCCAGCAGCACAGGGCTGGGGTCCGGAGATACGCAGTATTTT; j_call: TRBJ2-3; clone_size: NA; v_call: TRBV11-3; d_call: NA
cdr3_aa: CASSQVVDWNTGELFF; cdr3_nt: TGCGCCAGCAGCCAAGTGGTGGACTGGAACACCGGGGAGCTGTTTTTT; j_call: TRBJ2-2; clone_size: many; v_call: TRBV4-3; d_call: NA
cdr3_aa: CASSLTGGRGYNEQFF; cdr3_nt: TGTGCCAGCAGCTTAACTGGCGGGAGGGGATACAATGAGCAGTTCTTC; j_call: TRBJ2-1; clone_size: NA; v_call: TRBV7-2; d_call: TRBD2
cdr3_aa: CASSLRNGPYGYNF; cdr3_nt: TGTGCCAGCAGCCTGAGGAACGGTCCGTATGGCTACAACTTC; j_call: TRBJ1-2; clone_size: few; v_call: TRBV28; d_call: NA
cdr3_aa: CATGHHDAEAFF; cdr3_nt: TGTGCCACTGGGCACCACGACGCTGAAGCTTTCTTT; j_call: TRBJ1-1; clone_size: many; v_call: TRBV7-9; d_call: NA
cdr3_aa: CASSQGTLDEKLFF; cdr3_nt: TGTGCCAGCAGCCAAGGGACACTCGATGAAAAACTGTTTTTT; j_call: TRBJ1-4; clone_size: few; v_call: TRBV3-1; d_call: NA
cdr3_aa: CASSSTGGIETQYF; cdr3_nt: TGTGCCAGCAGCTCAACAGGGGGCATAGAGACCCAGTACTTC; j_call: TRBJ2-5; clone_size: few; v_call: TRBV7-8; d_call: TRBD1
cdr3_aa: CASSADANYGYTF; cdr3_nt: TGTGCCAGCAGTGCGGACGCGAACTATGGCTACACCTTC; j_call: TRBJ1-2; clone_size: few; v_call: TRBV28; d_call: NA
cdr3_aa: CASSPRDWRSSYNEQFF; cdr3_nt: TGCGCCAGCAGCCCCAGGGACTGGCGAAGCTCCTACAATGAGCAGTTCTTC; j_call: TRBJ2-1; clone_size: NA; v_call: TRBV5-1; d_call: NA
cdr3_aa: CASSSGLAETQYF; cdr3_nt: TGTGCCAGCAGTTCTGGACTAGCGGAGACCCAGTACTTC; j_call: TRBJ2-5; clone_size: NA; v_call: TRBV11-3; d_call: TRBD2